The next 7 T cell receptor beta chains were all read from a single sample in a study of blood T cell repertoires in COVID-19. Some clones are missing from TCRdb's copy, which holds only in-frame ones; the method was immunoSEQ multiplex PCR. The data contain roughly 68,000 clones, approximately 91% of them seen just once; the ten biggest clones take up about 27%. The sequencing sample was made of peripheral blood. Receptor source: a man aged 50-60 years with acute or convalescent COVID-19.

The chain employs TRBV27 and TRBJ1-4; tentative D call: TRBD1 (6 bases). The germline gives CDR1 MNHEY, CDR2 SMNVEV (reference sequence). V lost 2 bases, J lost 6 bases, and 13 bases lay in between. The CDR3 sequence is 15 residues long. For the CDR3, the DNA is TGTGCCAGCAGTTTAGGGGGCAGGGTAGATGAAAAACTGTTTTTT. Protein: CASSLGGRVDEKLFF.

V gene TRBV28 combines with J gene TRBJ1-1, with D tentatively TRBD1 (6 bases). This CDR3 is 12 amino acids long. V lost 8 bases, J lost 4 bases, and 11 bases lay in between. CDR1 MDHEN and CDR2 SYDVKM come from the germline V gene. Written as DNA, the CDR3 is TGTGCCAGCCAGGGGCCGGGCACTGAAGCTTTCTTT. Protein product: CASQGPGTEAFF.

As regards this clone: A junction end diverges from the germline sequence, so it may reflect a read error. The chain couples TRBV7-8 to TRBJ1-1; 9 bases are a match to TRBD1. This CDR3 has 15 amino acids. CDR1 and CDR2 (germline): SGHVS, FQNEAQ. CDR3 DNA sequence: TGTGCCAACAGCTTTAGGGTGACAGGGGGCACTGAAGCTTTCTTT. This encodes CANSFRVTGGTEAFF.

V and J are TRBV27 and TRBJ1-6, with 9 positions matching TRBD1. V gave up 5 bases and J gave up 6 bases; unmatched junction bases: 2. Germline assignment: CDR1 MNHEY and CDR2 SMNVEV (reference sequence). This CDR3 spans 14 amino acids. This CDR3 is CASSRTGVNSPLHF. CDR3 DNA: TGTGCCAGCAGTCGGACAGGGGTTAATTCACCCCTCCACTTT.

This chain links TRBV9 with TRBJ2-2; 11 bases line up with TRBD2. Germline V gene lookup returns CDR1 SGDLS and CDR2 YYNGEE. J was trimmed by 8 bases and V by 1 base; bases with no gene match: 4. The CDR3 loop spans 15 amino acids. The CDR3 spells CASSVTSGGTGELFF. As DNA, the CDR3 is TGTGCCAGCAGCGTAACTAGCGGGGGTACAGGGGAGCTGTTTTTT.

The V and J genes are TRBV23-1 and TRBJ2-7; 10 bases line up with TRBD1. TRBV23-1 carries the ORF label, with uncertain function. This CDR3 is 16 amino acids long. The J segment lost 2 bases and the V segment lost 4 bases, leaving 8 bases of the junction unmatched. The CDR3 here is CASSPGGGQGAYEQYF. The CDR3, as DNA: TGCGCCAGCAGTCCAGGAGGCGGACAGGGGGCCTACGAGCAGTACTTC.

The chain recombines TRBV5-1 with TRBJ2-1, with a possible D match to TRBD1 (5 bases). Germline-derived CDR1 and CDR2 are SGHRS and YFSETQ. This CDR3 spans 13 amino acids. Deletions cut 3 bases from V and 6 bases from J, with 10 bases between. In DNA, the CDR3 is TGCGCCAGCAGCTACCAGGGATTCAATGAGCAGTTCTTC. It codes for CASSYQGFNEQFF.